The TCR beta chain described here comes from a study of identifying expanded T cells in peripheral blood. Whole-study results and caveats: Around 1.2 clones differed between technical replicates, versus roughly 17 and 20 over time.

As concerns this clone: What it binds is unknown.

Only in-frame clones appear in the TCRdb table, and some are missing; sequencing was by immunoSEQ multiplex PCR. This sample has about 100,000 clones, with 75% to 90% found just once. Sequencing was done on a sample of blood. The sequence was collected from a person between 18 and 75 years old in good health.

The CDR3 loop is CASSRDRGNQPQHF. The CDR3 nucleotides are TGTGCCAGCAGTCGCGACAGGGGCAATCAGCCCCAGCATTTT. The V call is TRBV5-5, the J call TRBJ1-5, with TRBD1 matching over 7 bases. Germline trimming cut 5 bases from V and 2 bases from J; bases unmatched to any gene: 4. In germline, CDR1 is SGHKS, CDR2 YYEKEE (reference sequence). The CDR3 totals 14 residues.